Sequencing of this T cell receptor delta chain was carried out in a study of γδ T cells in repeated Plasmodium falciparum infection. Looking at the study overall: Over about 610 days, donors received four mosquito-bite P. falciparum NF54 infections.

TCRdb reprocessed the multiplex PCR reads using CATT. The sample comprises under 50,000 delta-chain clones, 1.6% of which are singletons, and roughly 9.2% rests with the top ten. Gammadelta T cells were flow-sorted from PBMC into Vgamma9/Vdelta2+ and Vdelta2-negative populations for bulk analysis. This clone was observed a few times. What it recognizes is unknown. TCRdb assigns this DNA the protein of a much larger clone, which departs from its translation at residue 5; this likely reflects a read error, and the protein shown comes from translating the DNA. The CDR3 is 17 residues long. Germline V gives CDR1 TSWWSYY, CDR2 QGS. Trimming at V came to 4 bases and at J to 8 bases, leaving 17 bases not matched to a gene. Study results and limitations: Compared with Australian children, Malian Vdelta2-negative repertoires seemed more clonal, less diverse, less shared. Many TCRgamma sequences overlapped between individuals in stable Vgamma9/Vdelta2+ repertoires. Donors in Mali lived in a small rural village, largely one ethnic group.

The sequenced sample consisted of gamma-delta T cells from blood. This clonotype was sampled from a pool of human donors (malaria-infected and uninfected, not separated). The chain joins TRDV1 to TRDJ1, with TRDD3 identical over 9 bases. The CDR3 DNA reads TGTGCTCTTGGGGGACCCCCTCATGACTGGGGGAAGGAAAAACTCATCTTT. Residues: CALGGPPHDWGKEKLIF.